This paragraph covers one T cell receptor beta chain sequence. This CDR3 region has 14 residues. V lost 5 bases and J lost 5; bases outside the gene matches: 3. The germline V gene encodes CDR1 MDHEN and CDR2 SYDVKM. TCRdb's table, derived via immunoSEQ multiplex PCR, lists solely in-frame clones and lacks some. The profile shows about 56,000 clones, more than 90% of them singletons. This record comes from a study of cytomegalovirus exposure and HLA in healthy donors. The chain is built from TRBV28 and TRBJ2-5, with 12 bases matching TRBD2. This sequence originates from a young man in good health and CMV-seronegative. The sample comprised PBMCs. The CDR3 region has the DNA TGTGCCAGCAGTGGACTAGCGGGACGGGAGACCCAGTACTTC. It specifies CASSGLAGRETQYF.